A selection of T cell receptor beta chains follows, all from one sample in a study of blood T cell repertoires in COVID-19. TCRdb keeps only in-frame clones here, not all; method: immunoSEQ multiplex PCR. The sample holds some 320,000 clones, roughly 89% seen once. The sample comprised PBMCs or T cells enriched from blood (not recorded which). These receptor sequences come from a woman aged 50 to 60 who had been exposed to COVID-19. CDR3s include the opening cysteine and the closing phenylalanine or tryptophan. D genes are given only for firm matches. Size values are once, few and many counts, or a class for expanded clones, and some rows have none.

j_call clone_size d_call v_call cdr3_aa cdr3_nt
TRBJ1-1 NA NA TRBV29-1 CSVSSRGVRNTEAFF TGCAGCGTTTCCTCCCGCGGGGTGAGGAACACTGAAGCTTTCTTT
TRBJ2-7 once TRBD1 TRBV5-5 CASSKPGQGNEQYF TGTGCCAGCAGCAAGCCGGGACAGGGGAACGAGCAGTACTTC
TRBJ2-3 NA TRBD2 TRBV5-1 CASKKRGATTDTQYF TGCGCCAGCAAGAAGCGGGGGGCCACCACAGATACGCAGTATTTT
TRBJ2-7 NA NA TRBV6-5 CASSYQGWSSYEQYF TGTGCCAGCAGTTACCAGGGGTGGAGCTCCTACGAGCAGTACTTC
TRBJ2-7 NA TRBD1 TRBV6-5 CASIHSGTVSSQYF TGTGCCAGCATCCACTCCGGGACAGTTTCCTCTCAGTACTTC
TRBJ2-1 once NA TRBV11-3 CASSLSHAGGSNEQFF TGTGCCAGCAGCTTATCCCACGCCGGGGGAAGCAATGAGCAGTTCTTC
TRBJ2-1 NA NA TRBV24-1 CAAQQGSYNEQFF TGTGCCGCCCAACAGGGTTCCTACAATGAGCAGTTCTTC
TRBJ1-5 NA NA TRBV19 CASSAGYQPQHF TGTGCCAGTAGTGCGGGGTACCAGCCCCAGCATTTT
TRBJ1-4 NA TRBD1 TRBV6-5 CASRTGTGVEKLFF TGTGCCAGCAGGACCGGGACAGGGGTAGAAAAACTGTTTTTT
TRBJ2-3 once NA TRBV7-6 CASSLEGGADTQYF TGTGCCAGCAGCTTAGAAGGGGGGGCAGATACGCAGTATTTT
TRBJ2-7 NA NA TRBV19 CASSRTTLYEQYF TGTGCCAGTAGTAGGACTACGCTCTACGAGCAGTACTTC
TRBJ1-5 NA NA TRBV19 CASSAQSSLWPQHF TGTGCCAGTAGTGCCCAGAGTAGCTTGTGGCCCCAGCATTTT
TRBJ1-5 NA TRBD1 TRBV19 CASSTGQGIIFQPQHF TGTGCCAGTAGTACCGGACAGGGAATCATATTCCAGCCCCAGCATTTT
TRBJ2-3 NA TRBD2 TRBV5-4 CASSSPPSGVGTDTQYF TGTGCCAGCAGCTCACCACCTAGCGGGGTGGGTACAGATACGCAGTATTTT
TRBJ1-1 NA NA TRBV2 CAGGVAGAEAFF TGTGCCGGGGGGGTTGCTGGAGCTGAAGCTTTCTTT
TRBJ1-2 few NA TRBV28 CASRSEGDYGYTF TGTGCCAGCAGAAGTGAGGGGGACTATGGCTACACCTTC
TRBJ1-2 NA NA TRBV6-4 CASSQGTNYGYTF TGTGCCAGCAGCCAGGGGACCAACTATGGCTACACCTTC
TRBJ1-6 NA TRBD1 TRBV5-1 CASSFRQGDSPLHF TGCGCCAGCAGCTTCCGACAGGGCGATTCACCCCTCCACTTT
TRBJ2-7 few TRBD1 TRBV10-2 CASTQGAYEQYF TGCGCCAGCACGCAGGGGGCCTACGAGCAGTACTTC
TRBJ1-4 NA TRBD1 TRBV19 CASSIEAGTGGKLFF TGTGCCAGTAGTATAGAAGCCGGGACAGGCGGAAAACTGTTTTTT
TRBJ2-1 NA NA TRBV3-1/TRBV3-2 CASSHADEQFF TGTGCCAGCAGCCACGCGGATGAGCAGTTCTTC
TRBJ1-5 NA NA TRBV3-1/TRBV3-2 CASSQESGLNQPQHF TGTGCCAGCAGCCAAGAGTCAGGACTTAATCAGCCCCAGCATTTT
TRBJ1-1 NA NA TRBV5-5 CASSIRHVNTEAFF TGTGCCAGCAGCATTCGACACGTGAACACTGAAGCTTTCTTT
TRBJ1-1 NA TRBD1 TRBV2 CANAGQGFGTEAFF TGTGCCAACGCGGGACAGGGGTTCGGCACTGAAGCTTTCTTT
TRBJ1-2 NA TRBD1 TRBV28 CASSSTDRPMGGYTF TGTGCCAGCAGTTCTACGGACAGGCCGATGGGAGGCTACACCTTC
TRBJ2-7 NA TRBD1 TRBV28 CASRGTAAYEQYF TGTGCCAGCAGGGGGACAGCAGCCTACGAGCAGTACTTC
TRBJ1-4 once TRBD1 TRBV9 CASSVGGGGVSEKLFF TGTGCCAGCAGCGTAGGAGGGGGCGGTGTAAGTGAAAAACTGTTTTTT
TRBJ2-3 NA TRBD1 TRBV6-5 CASSQDRGDTQYF TGTGCCAGCAGTCAGGACAGGGGGGATACGCAGTATTTT
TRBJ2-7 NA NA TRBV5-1 CASSLAQERYEQYF TGCGCCAGCAGCTTGGCACAGGAGAGATACGAGCAGTACTTC
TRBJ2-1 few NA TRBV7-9 CASSLTGSGLSSYNEQFF TGTGCCAGCAGCTTAACGGGCAGCGGTTTGAGCTCCTACAATGAGCAGTTCTTC
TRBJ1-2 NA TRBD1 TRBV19 CASKDRGLGGYTF TGTGCCAGTAAAGACAGGGGCCTAGGTGGCTACACCTTC
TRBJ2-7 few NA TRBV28 CASSLAPTLGVAVTYEQYF TGTGCCAGCAGTTTGGCCCCGACTTTAGGTGTAGCGGTTACCTACGAGCAGTACTTC
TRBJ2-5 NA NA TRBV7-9 CASSLETQYF TGTGCCAGCAGCCTGGAGACCCAGTACTTC
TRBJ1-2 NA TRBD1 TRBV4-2 CASSQRVDRDYGYTF TGTGCCAGCAGCCAGCGGGTTGACAGGGACTATGGCTACACCTTC
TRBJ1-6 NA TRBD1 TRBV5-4 CASSDRGDNSPLHF TGTGCCAGCAGCGACAGGGGAGATAATTCACCCCTCCACTTT